Listed below are T cell receptor beta chains from one sample, sequenced in a study of cytomegalovirus exposure and HLA in healthy donors. The assay was immunoSEQ multiplex PCR, and TCRdb's table has in-frame clones only and misses some. The table shows about 130,000 clones, with 82% occurring only once. The sequencing sample was made of PBMCs. These receptors were obtained from a boy younger than 10 in good health and CMV-seronegative. CDR3s include the opening cysteine and the closing phenylalanine or tryptophan. A D gene is named only where the DNA matches it firmly. Rows may omit the clone size; those that give it use once, few, many or a size class.

CDR3: CASSDPDLGQINSPLHF
DNA: TGTGCCAGCAGTGATCCGGATCTGGGACAGATCAATTCACCCCTCCACTTT
D: TRBD1
size: .
V: TRBV25-1
J: TRBJ1-6

CDR3: CASGAGGADYGYTF
DNA: TGCGCCAGCGGGGCAGGGGGCGCGGACTATGGCTACACCTTC
D: TRBD1
size: .
V: TRBV5-1
J: TRBJ1-2

CDR3: CASSDTSGAHNEQFF
DNA: TGTGCCAGCAGTGATACTAGCGGAGCTCACAATGAGCAGTTCTTC
D: TRBD2
size: .
V: TRBV6-4
J: TRBJ2-1

CDR3: CAAGGQNTGELFF
DNA: TGTGCCGCCGGGGGGCAGAACACCGGGGAGCTGTTTTTT
D: .
size: .
V: TRBV10-3
J: TRBJ2-2

CDR3: CASGKRGGLATDTQYF
DNA: TGTGCCAGCGGAAAGCGGGGGGGCCTCGCCACAGATACGCAGTATTTT
D: TRBD2
size: .
V: TRBV2
J: TRBJ2-3

CDR3: CAWSVWPQETQYF
DNA: TGTGCCTGGAGTGTGTGGCCCCAAGAGACCCAGTACTTC
D: .
size: .
V: TRBV30
J: TRBJ2-5

CDR3: CATSRVAGINTIYF
DNA: TGTGCCACCAGCAGAGTAGCAGGGATTAACACCATATATTTT
D: .
size: once
V: TRBV15
J: TRBJ1-3

CDR3: CASSLAGGQGPNEVYGYTF
DNA: TGTGCCAGCAGCTTAGCTGGGGGACAGGGACCTAACGAGGTATATGGCTACACCTTC
D: TRBD1
size: few
V: TRBV7-9
J: TRBJ1-2

CDR3: CASSSRAANQPQHF
DNA: TGTGCCAGCAGCTCGAGGGCAGCGAATCAGCCCCAGCATTTT
D: .
size: .
V: TRBV7-8
J: TRBJ1-5

CDR3: CASSPGRALDGYTF
DNA: TGTGCCAGCAGCCCAGGGAGGGCCCTCGATGGCTACACCTTC
D: .
size: .
V: TRBV9
J: TRBJ1-2